This T cell receptor (beta chain) appears in the sequencing data of a study of blood T cell repertoires in COVID-19. Across the whole study: T cells, B-cell-depleted T cells, or PBMCs provided the cDNA or gDNA that served as material.

The CDR3 totals 17 residues. Germline CDR1 and CDR2: SGHTA and FQGNSA. The V gene end was trimmed by 5 bases and the J gene end by 5 bases; junction bases not matched to a gene: 13. In the original analysis: Reference gene primers were amplified, and this amplification served to estimate nucleated cell counts. Sequenced by immunoSEQ multiplex PCR; TCRdb stores in-frame clones only, minus some. The V and J calls and clone size are taken from that table; D and trimming were inferred from the DNA. Found here are roughly 130,000 clones, more than 90% of them singletons; the top ten hold about 3.5%. Specimen: peripheral blood. The gene calls are TRBV7-2 and TRBJ2-2, with 8 bases identical to TRBD1. The receptor was isolated from a man aged 50 to 59 with active COVID-19. The CDR3 protein is CASSLGLWDRRTGELFF. The CDR3 region has the DNA TGTGCCAGCAGCCTCGGCCTTTGGGACAGGAGAACCGGGGAGCTGTTTTTT.